Shown below are 25 T cell receptor beta chains from a single sample sequenced in a study of blood T cell repertoires in COVID-19. Generated by immunoSEQ multiplex PCR, the TCRdb table keeps only in-frame clones and is missing some. The sample contains 30,000 to 40,000 clones, 88% of which appear only once. Sequencing used peripheral blood. All receptors come from a human donor with active COVID-19. The donor label of this sample is uncertain.

The chain links TRBV6-2 or TRBV6-3 to TRBJ1-2, with 9 bases matching TRBD1. The J segment lost 6 bases and the V segment lost 3 bases, leaving 11 bases of the junction unmatched. Germline-derived CDR1 and CDR2 are MNHEY and SVGEGT. The CDR3 runs 16 residues. CDR3 nucleotides: TGTGCCAGCAGTTATTCCGGGACAGGGATTGTCAATGGCTACACCTTC. It translates to CASSYSGTGIVNGYTF.

The chain joins TRBV20-1 to TRBJ2-7; D remains unclear. The CDR3 length is 11 residues. Germline-derived CDR1 and CDR2 are DFQATT and SNEGSKA (reference sequence). V lost 0 bases to trimming and J lost 7 bases, with 7 bases between them. In nucleotides, the CDR3 is TGCAGTGCTAGAGATGCGAGAGAGCAGTACTTC. Its protein product is CSARDAREQYF.

This chain uses TRBV7-2 with TRBJ1-1; TRBD1 is a possible D gene (5 bases). Germline V gives CDR1 SGHTA, CDR2 FQGNSA. This CDR3 contains 14 residues. The ends were cut back, 6 bases at V and 5 bases at J, with 16 bases in the middle. The CDR3 bases are TGTGCCAGCAGGGCTCGGAGGGGTTGGACTGAAGCTTTCTTT. Translated: CASRARRGWTEAFF.

The chain recombines TRBV4-1 with TRBJ2-7, with 9 positions matching TRBD2. Germline CDR1 is MGHRA and CDR2 is YSYEKL. Unmatched junction bases numbered 1, after V lost 1 base and J lost 3 bases. This CDR3 has 14 amino acids. This CDR3 is CASSQATSGYEQYF. The DNA of the CDR3 is TGCGCCAGCAGCCAAGCGACTAGCGGCTACGAGCAGTACTTC.

CDR3 sequence: CASSLPPLQGGGTEAFF. CDR3 nucleotide sequence: TGTGCCAGCAGCTTACCTCCCCTGCAGGGGGGAGGTACTGAAGCTTTCTTT. The V gene is TRBV7-3, the J gene TRBJ1-1; 7 bases fit TRBD1. The germline CDR1 and CDR2 sequences are SGHTA and FQGTGA. After removal of 2 bases from V and 5 bases from J, the junction contained 14 bases not matched to a gene. The CDR3 consists of 17 residues. Full variable domain (rest looked up from reference TRBV7-3 and TRBJ1-1): GAGVSQTPSNKVTEKGKYVELRCDPISGHTALYWYRQSLGQGPEFLIYFQGTGAADDSGLPNDRFFAVRPEGSVSTLKIQRTERGDSAVYLCASSLPPLQGGGTEAFFGQGTRLTVV.

This sequence joins TRBV6-5 and TRBJ2-2; weak D call: TRBD1 (5 bases). Between the trimmed V and J ends, which lost 4 bases and 7 bases, there was a span of 10 bases. This CDR3 spans 13 amino acids. CDR1 is MNHEY, CDR2 SVGAGI, per germline. The DNA of the CDR3 is TGTGCCAGCAGTTCAGGGATCAGCGGGGAGCTGTTTTTT. Amino acids: CASSSGISGELFF.

This sequence joins TRBV6-5 and TRBJ2-3; 8 bases line up with TRBD1. Germline trimming cut 6 bases from V and 6 bases from J; bases unmatched to any gene: 11. CDR1 and CDR2 (germline): MNHEY, SVGAGI. The CDR3 length is 15 residues. The CDR3 is CASRNTGGRWDTQYF. The CDR3 bases are TGTGCCAGCAGGAATACAGGGGGTCGTTGGGATACGCAGTATTTT.

Notes on this clone: Other nucleotide sequences from this sample produce the same CDR3. The chain employs TRBV10-3 and TRBJ1-5; D remains ambiguous. The V end lost 0 bases, the J end lost 6 bases, and 12 bases lay between the germline ends. CDR3 size: 15 residues. Germline loops: CDR1 ENHRY, CDR2 SYGVKD. The CDR3 coding sequence is TGTGCCATCAGTGAGTCGTCGGGGAATCGTCAGCCCCAGCATTTT. Protein: CAISESSGNRQPQHF.

The genes are TRBV6-6 and TRBJ2-7; 7 nucleotides agree with TRBD1. The V gene end was trimmed by 5 bases and the J gene end by 4 bases; junction bases not matched to a gene: 5. This CDR3 region has 13 residues. Germline V CDR1 and CDR2: MNHNY, SVGAGI (reference sequence). The CDR3 DNA reads as TGTGCCAGCAGTGACCGACAGGGATACGAGCAGTACTTC. Protein: CASSDRQGYEQYF.

This chain links TRBV19 with TRBJ1-1, with unresolved D. V lost 3 bases and J lost 7, with 6 bases in between. Germline V gene lookup returns CDR1 LNHDA and CDR2 SQIVND (reference sequence). This CDR3 comprises 11 residues. Here the CDR3 reads CASSIGYEAFF. CDR3 nucleotides: TGTGCCAGTAGTATCGGGTATGAAGCTTTCTTT.

CDR3 nucleotides: TGTGCCATCAGTGAGGCGGGACAGGACATTAACTATGGCTACACCTTC. Translated: CAISEAGQDINYGYTF. This chain connects TRBV10-3 to TRBJ1-2; TRBD1 aligns across 8 bases. The CDR3 loop spans 16 amino acids. V shed 2 bases, J shed 1 base, and the junction held 6 bases outside the gene matches. Germline V gives CDR1 ENHRY, CDR2 SYGVKD.

The chain recombines TRBV6-2 or TRBV6-3 with TRBJ1-2; TRBD1 might be the D (5 bases). Per germline, CDR1 MNHEY and CDR2 SVGEGT. Trimming removed 6 bases from V and 4 bases from J, with 12 bases in between. This CDR3 contains 13 residues. CDR3 DNA sequence: TGTGCCAGCAGCCACGGGGGATCCTATGGCTACACCTTC. It yields the protein CASSHGGSYGYTF.

The rearrangement uses TRBV12-3 or TRBV12-4 and TRBJ1-5; D perhaps matches TRBD1 (5 bases). The length of the CDR3 is 13 residues. Trimming cost V 2 bases and J 9 bases, with 11 bases left between them. The CDR3: CASSLPGGWPQHF. CDR3 in DNA: TGTGCCAGCAGTTTACCGGGGGGGTGGCCCCAGCATTTT.

This rearrangement joins TRBV4-2 to TRBJ2-3; D is unresolved. The germline gives CDR1 LGHNA, CDR2 YNFKEQ. CDR3 length: 13 residues. V lost 4 bases and J lost 4, with 9 bases in between. The CDR3 spells CASSPKESDTQYF. In DNA, the CDR3 is TGTGCCAGCAGCCCCAAGGAGTCAGATACGCAGTATTTT.

The chain is built from TRBV19 and TRBJ1-1, with D perhaps TRBD1 (5 bases). Germline V CDR1 and CDR2: LNHDA, SQIVND (reference sequence). The ends were cut back, 7 bases at V and 3 bases at J, with 18 bases in the middle. This CDR3 has 15 residues. The CDR3 DNA is TGTGCCAGTAAATCTCGTGGCAGGGAATACACTGAAGCTTTCTTT. Translating it yields CASKSRGREYTEAFF.

The rearrangement uses TRBV12-5 and TRBJ1-3; D is undetermined. This CDR3 contains 15 residues. Trimming stripped 6 bases from V and 4 bases from J, with 16 bases between. Germline assignment: CDR1 LGHNT and CDR2 FRNRAP. The CDR3, as DNA: TGTGCTAGTGGGAGGCCGGGGATGGAAGGAAACACCATATATTTT. Translating gives CASGRPGMEGNTIYF. Variable domain in full (rest from reference TRBV12-5 and TRBJ1-3): DARVTQTPRHKVTEMGQEVTMRCQPILGHNTVFWYRQTMMQGLELLAYFRNRAPLDDSGMPKDRFSAEMPDATLATLKIQPSEPRDSAVYFCASGRPGMEGNTIYFGEGSWLTVV.

The V and J genes are TRBV7-8 and TRBJ2-2; a possible D gene is TRBD2 (6 bases). Per germline, CDR1 SGHVS and CDR2 FQNEAQ. Trimming cost V 3 bases and J 2 bases, with 13 bases left between them. This CDR3 has 16 residues. The DNA for the CDR3 is TGTGCCAGCAGCTTGCGGGGTGGGGAAAACACCGGGGAGCTGTTTTTT. Its translation is CASSLRGGENTGELFF.

The chain recombines TRBV9 with TRBJ2-1; TRBD2 agrees at 7 bases. Trimming at V came to 4 bases and at J to 7 bases, leaving 11 bases not matched to a gene. This CDR3 has 15 amino acids. CDR1 is SGDLS, CDR2 YYNGEE, per germline. The CDR3 reads CASSPWEGGINEQFF. In DNA, the CDR3 is TGTGCCAGCAGCCCCTGGGAGGGAGGCATTAATGAGCAGTTCTTC.

The chain links TRBV5-6 to TRBJ1-4; D is unresolved. V was trimmed by 7 bases and J by 0 bases, leaving 13 bases between them. This CDR3 contains 15 residues. CDR1 and CDR2 from the germline V gene are SGHDT and YYEEEE. CDR3 bases: TGTGCCAGCTCTATGAGGTCACCAACTAATGAAAAACTGTTTTTT. Translation gives CASSMRSPTNEKLFF.

The chain couples TRBV3-1 (or the pseudogene TRBV3-2) to TRBJ1-5; the match to TRBD1 covers 7 bases. J gave up 0 bases and V 0 bases, and 14 bases lay outside the gene matches. The CDR3 contains 20 residues. CDR1 and CDR2 (germline): LGHDT, YNNKEL (reference sequence). Written as DNA, the CDR3 is TGTGCCAGCAGCCAAGAACCTGTCTGGGGGGACAGACGTAGCAATCAGCCCCAGCATTTT. Amino acids: CASSQEPVWGDRRSNQPQHF.

The chain employs TRBV7-9 and TRBJ2-3; 10 positions match TRBD2. Per germline, CDR1 SEHNR and CDR2 FQNEAQ (reference sequence). The CDR3 spans 16 residues. V was pared by 3 bases and J by 4 bases, with 7 bases of the junction left unmatched. CDR3 loop: CASSFQAGGLADTQYF. The CDR3 DNA reads as TGTGCCAGCAGCTTCCAAGCGGGGGGGTTGGCAGATACGCAGTATTTT. The whole variable domain, remainder taken from reference TRBV7-9 and TRBJ2-3, is DTGVSQNPRHKITKRGQNVTFRCDPISEHNRLYWYRQTLGQGPEFLTYFQNEAQLEKSRLLSDRFSAERPKGSFSTLEIQRTEQGDSAMYLCASSFQAGGLADTQYFGPGTRLTVL.

The chain recombines TRBV7-6 with TRBJ2-1, with 12 bases matching TRBD2. The junction had 10 bases not matched to a gene; V was cut back by 1 base and J by 12 bases. CDR3 length equals 16 residues. Germline values: CDR1 SGHVS, CDR2 FNYEAQ. The CDR3 DNA reads as TGTGCCAGCAGCTTAGGCCCCGGGACTAGCGGGTTTGGGCAGTTCTTC. Translating it yields CASSLGPGTSGFGQFF.

Turning to this clone: Additional DNA sequences in this sample encode the identical CDR3. This chain uses TRBV6-2 or TRBV6-3 with TRBJ2-7, with 8 nucleotides matching TRBD1. Germline values: CDR1 MNHEY, CDR2 SVGEGT. The CDR3 spans 15 residues. Losses at the gene ends were 0 bases for V and 0 bases for J; bases not matched to a gene: 1. The CDR3 DNA sequence: TGTGCCAGCAGTTACTCGGGGACAGGCTCCTACGAGCAGTACTTC. It encodes CASSYSGTGSYEQYF.

The DNA for the CDR3 is TGTGCCAGCAGCTTGGGGACAGGGCAGGACTATGGCTACACCTTC. Translated, it gives CASSLGTGQDYGYTF. V is TRBV5-4 and J is TRBJ1-2; 8 bases line up with TRBD1. V shed 0 bases, J shed 3 bases, and the junction held 4 bases outside the gene matches. The CDR3 has 15 amino acids. From germline, CDR1 is SGHNT and CDR2 YYREEE (reference sequence).

A single count supports this clone. V is TRBV19 and J is TRBJ1-4; the D gene is possibly TRBD1 (6 bases). The CDR3 consists of 14 residues. The germline CDR1 and CDR2 sequences are LNHDA and SQIVND (reference sequence). Trimming took off 6 bases at V and 6 bases at J, with 14 bases between the two ends. CDR3 residues: CASSPQGFHEKLFF. The CDR3 DNA sequence: TGTGCCAGTAGCCCACAGGGCTTTCATGAAAAACTGTTTTTT.